This T cell receptor beta chain was retrieved from a study of shared clonotypes between healthy human individuals. Germline CDR1 and CDR2: SGHNT and YYREEE (reference sequence). The CDR3 spans 14 residues. V lost 3 bases and J lost 5, with 9 bases in between. Libraries were prepared by immunoSEQ multiplex PCR; TCRdb keeps only in-frame clonotypes and omits some of them. In the table there are millions of clones, more than 80% of which are singletons. Concerning this clone: Other DNA sequences from this sample encode an identical CDR3 as well.

The origin of this receptor is a man between 18 and 29 years old in good health. This chain links TRBV5-4 with TRBJ1-6; a possible D gene is TRBD1 (6 bases). Sequenced: naive CD4+ T cells sorted from blood. As for subset: CD45RA+ positively selected. DNA for the CDR3: TGTGCCAGCAGCTCTCGGACAGATAATTCACCCCTCCACTTT. Translated: CASSSRTDNSPLHF.